This TCR beta chain emerged from a study of cytomegalovirus exposure and HLA in healthy donors. Points from the study as a whole: The TCR clusters that emerged in the first cohort tended, a later analysis found, to co-occur in the roughly 130 validation repertoires.

Sequencing used immunoSEQ multiplex PCR; TCRdb keeps in-frame clones, though not all of them. The sample holds roughly 330,000 clones; around 90% are singletons and the top ten take over 1%. Concerning this clone itself: No antigen is known for it.

The sample was PBMCs. The source of this sequence is a woman younger than 45 in good health and CMV-seropositive.

CDR3: CASSLVTSGVVSEQYF. The CDR3 nucleotides read TGCGCCAGCAGCTTGGTTACTAGCGGGGTGGTAAGCGAGCAGTACTTC. The J gene is TRBJ2-7, the V gene TRBV5-1; the match to TRBD2 covers 10 bases. This CDR3 region has 16 residues. With V trimmed by 0 bases and J by 6 bases, 9 bases remained unmatched. Germline V CDR1 and CDR2: SGHRS, YFSETQ. The full variable domain, completed using reference TRBV5-1 and TRBJ2-7, is KAGVTQTPRYLIKTRGQQVTLSCSPISGHRSVSWYQQTPGQGLQFLFEYFSETQRNKGNFPGRFSGRQFSNSRSEMNVSTLELGDSALYLCASSLVTSGVVSEQYFGPGTRLTVT.